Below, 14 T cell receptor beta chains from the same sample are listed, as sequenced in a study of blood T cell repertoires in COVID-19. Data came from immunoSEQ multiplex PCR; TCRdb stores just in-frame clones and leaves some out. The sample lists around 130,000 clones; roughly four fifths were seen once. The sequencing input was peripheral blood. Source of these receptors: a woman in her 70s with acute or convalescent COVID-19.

Written as DNA, the CDR3 is TGTGCCAGTAGTGTATCAGGGTACACTGAAGCTTTCTTT. It yields the protein CASSVSGYTEAFF. V usage is TRBV19 and J usage is TRBJ1-1, with a possible D match to TRBD1 (5 bases). Trimming cost V 5 bases and J 3 bases, with 10 bases left between them. There are 13 residues in the CDR3. Germline CDR1 is LNHDA and CDR2 is SQIVND (reference sequence).

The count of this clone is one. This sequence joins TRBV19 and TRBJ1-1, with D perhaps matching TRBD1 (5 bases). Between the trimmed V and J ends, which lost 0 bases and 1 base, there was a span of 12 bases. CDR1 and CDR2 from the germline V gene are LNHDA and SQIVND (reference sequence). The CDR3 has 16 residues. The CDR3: CASSIDGGFQNTEAFF. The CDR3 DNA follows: TGTGCCAGTAGTATAGACGGGGGATTCCAGAACACTGAAGCTTTCTTT.

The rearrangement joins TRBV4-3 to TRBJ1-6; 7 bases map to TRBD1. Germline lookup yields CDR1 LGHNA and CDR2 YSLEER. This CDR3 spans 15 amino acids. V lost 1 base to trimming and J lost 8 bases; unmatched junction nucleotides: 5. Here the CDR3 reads CASSQAAGQHSPLHF. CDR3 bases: TGCGCCAGCAGCCAAGCGGCGGGACAGCATTCACCCCTCCACTTT.

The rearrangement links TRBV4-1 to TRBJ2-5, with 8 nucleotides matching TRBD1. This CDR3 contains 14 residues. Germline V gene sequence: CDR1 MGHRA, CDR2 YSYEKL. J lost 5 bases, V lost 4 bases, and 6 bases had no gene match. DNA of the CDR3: TGCGCCAGCAGCCGCCGGACAGGGTGGGAGACCCAGTACTTC. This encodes CASSRRTGWETQYF.

The CDR3 region has the DNA TGTGCCAGCTCTGGGACAGGAAACTATGGCTACACCTTC. This encodes CASSGTGNYGYTF. V is TRBV18 and J is TRBJ1-2; 8 bases align to TRBD1. Germline V gene data show CDR1 as KGHSH and CDR2 as LQKENI. V was clipped by 6 bases and J by 2 bases; unmatched bases: 2. The CDR3 consists of 13 residues.

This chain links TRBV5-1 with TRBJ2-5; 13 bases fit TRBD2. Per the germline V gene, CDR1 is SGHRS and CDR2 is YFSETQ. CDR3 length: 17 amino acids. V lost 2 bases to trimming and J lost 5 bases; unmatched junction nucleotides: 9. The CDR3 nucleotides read TGCGCCAGCAGCTTCGGACTAGCGGGGGCCCCTCATGAGACCCAGTACTTC. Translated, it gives CASSFGLAGAPHETQYF.

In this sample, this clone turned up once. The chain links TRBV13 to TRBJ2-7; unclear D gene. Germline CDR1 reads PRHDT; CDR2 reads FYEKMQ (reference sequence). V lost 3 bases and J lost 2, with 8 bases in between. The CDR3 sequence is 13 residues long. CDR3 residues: CASSFENAYEQYF. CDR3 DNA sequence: TGTGCCAGCAGCTTTGAGAATGCCTACGAGCAGTACTTC. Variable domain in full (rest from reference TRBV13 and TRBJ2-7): AAGVIQSPRHLIKEKRETATLKCYPIPRHDTVYWYQQGPGQDPQFLISFYEKMQSDKGSIPDRFSAQQFSDYHSELNMSSLELGDSALYFCASSFENAYEQYFGPGTRLTVT.

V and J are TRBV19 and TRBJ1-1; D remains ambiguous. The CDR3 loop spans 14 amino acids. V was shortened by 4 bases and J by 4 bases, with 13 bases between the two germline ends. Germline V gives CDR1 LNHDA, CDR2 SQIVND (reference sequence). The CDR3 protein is CASSTVYGGTEAFF. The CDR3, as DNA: TGTGCCAGTAGTACCGTTTACGGAGGCACTGAAGCTTTCTTT. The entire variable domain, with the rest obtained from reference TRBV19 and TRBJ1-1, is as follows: DGGITQSPKYLFRKEGQNVTLSCEQNLNHDAMYWYRQDPGQGLRLIYYSQIVNDFQKGDIAEGYSVSREKKESFPLTVTSAQKNPTAFYLCASSTVYGGTEAFFGQGTRLTVV.

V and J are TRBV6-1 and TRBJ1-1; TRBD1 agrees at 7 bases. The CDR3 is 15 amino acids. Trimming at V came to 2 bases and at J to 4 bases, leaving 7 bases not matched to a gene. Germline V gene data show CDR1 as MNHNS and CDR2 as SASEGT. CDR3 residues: CASSEQGEVGTEAFF. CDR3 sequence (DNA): TGTGCCAGCAGTGAACAGGGGGAGGTGGGCACTGAAGCTTTCTTT.

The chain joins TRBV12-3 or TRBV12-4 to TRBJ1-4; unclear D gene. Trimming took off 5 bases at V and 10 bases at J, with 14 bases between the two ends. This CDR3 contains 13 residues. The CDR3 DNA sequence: TGTGCCAGCAGTCTTCGACGAGGAGGAAAACTGTTTTTT. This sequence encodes CASSLRRGGKLFF.

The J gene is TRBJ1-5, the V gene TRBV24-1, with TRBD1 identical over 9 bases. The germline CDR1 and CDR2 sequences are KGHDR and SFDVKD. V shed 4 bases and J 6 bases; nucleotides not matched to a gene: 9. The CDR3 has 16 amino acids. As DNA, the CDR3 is TGTGCCACCAGTGACTTACCGGGACAGGGACGTCAGCCCCAGCATTTT. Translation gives CATSDLPGQGRQPQHF.

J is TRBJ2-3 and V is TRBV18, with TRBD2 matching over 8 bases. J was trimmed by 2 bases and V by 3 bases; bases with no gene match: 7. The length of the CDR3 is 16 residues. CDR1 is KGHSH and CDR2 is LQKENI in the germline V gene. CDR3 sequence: CASSPLSGGPTDTQYF. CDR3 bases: TGTGCCAGCTCACCTTTGAGCGGGGGCCCCACAGATACGCAGTATTTT.

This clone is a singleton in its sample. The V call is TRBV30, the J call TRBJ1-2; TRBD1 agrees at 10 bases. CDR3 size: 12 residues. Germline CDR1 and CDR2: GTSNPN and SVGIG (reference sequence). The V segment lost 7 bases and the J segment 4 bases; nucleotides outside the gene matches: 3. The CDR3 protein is CASRTGGYGYTF. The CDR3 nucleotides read TGTGCCTCCCGGACAGGGGGCTATGGCTACACCTTC.

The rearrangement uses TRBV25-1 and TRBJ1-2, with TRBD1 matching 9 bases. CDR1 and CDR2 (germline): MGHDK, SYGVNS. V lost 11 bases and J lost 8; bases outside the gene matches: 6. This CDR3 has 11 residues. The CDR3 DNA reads TGTGCCTCGACAGGGGGGGGAGGCTACACCTTC. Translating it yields CASTGGGGYTF.